This is a list of T cell receptor beta chains from one sample in a study of CD8 T cells in ankylosing spondylitis. TCRdb processed the 5' RACE reads anew with MiXCR; each CDR3 protein has one entry. This sample has 500,000 to 550,000 distinct CDR3 sequences, with approximately 12% found just once. Input material: blood, either unsorted or a sorted T cell fraction (not recorded which). Source of these receptors: a male donor with ankylosing spondylitis. CDR3s include the opening cysteine and the closing phenylalanine or tryptophan. Fields, in order: V gene, J gene, clone size, D gene, CDR3 protein, CDR3 DNA. D genes are given only for firm matches. A clone size is listed for some rows: how often the clone was seen (once, few, many), or a class if it is expanded.

>TRBV7-2|TRBJ2-3|few|TRBD2
CASGAGVWADTQYF
TGTGCTAGTGGAGCGGGAGTTTGGGCAGATACGCAGTATTTT
>TRBV29-1|TRBJ2-2|-|-
CSVEDLGGSRTGELFF
TGCAGCGTTGAAGATCTCGGCGGGTCAAGGACCGGGGAGCTGTTTTTT
>TRBV20-1|TRBJ2-3|-|-
CSASRGEDTQYF
TGCAGTGCTAGCCGGGGCGAAGATACGCAGTATTTT
>TRBV7-4|TRBJ1-5|-|TRBD1
CASSRRDRETNQPQHF
TGTGCCAGCAGCCGCCGGGACAGGGAAACGAATCAGCCCCAGCATTTT
>TRBV19|TRBJ2-3|-|-
CASSIRDTSTDTQYF
TGTGCCAGTAGTATCCGGGACACAAGCACAGATACGCAGTATTTT
>TRBV20-1|TRBJ2-5|-|TRBD2
CSARVAVTSGWKTQYF
TGCAGTGCTAGAGTTGCGGTGACTAGCGGGTGGAAGACCCAGTACTTC
>TRBV5-1|TRBJ2-5|many|TRBD1
CASSLAWDREETQYF
TGCGCCAGCAGCTTGGCCTGGGACAGAGAAGAGACCCAGTACTTC
>TRBV20-1|TRBJ2-3|once|-
CSAAEKGATQDTQYF
TGCAGTGCTGCCGAGAAAGGGGCTACGCAAGATACGCAGTATTTT
>TRBV20-1|TRBJ1-4|-|-
CSADSGTSSRGEKLFF
TGCAGTGCGGACTCAGGGACCTCCTCTCGAGGTGAAAAACTGTTTTTT
>TRBV7-9|TRBJ1-4|few|-
CASSPLGSEKLFF
TGTGCCAGCAGCCCCCTCGGTAGTGAAAAACTGTTTTTT
>TRBV10-3|TRBJ1-2|many|-
CAISEGGPHGGYTF
TGTGCCATCAGTGAGGGAGGGCCCCACGGAGGCTACACCTTC
>TRBV7-2|TRBJ1-1|many|-
CASSLQGWNTEAFF
TGTGCCAGCAGCCTACAGGGTTGGAACACTGAAGCTTTCTTT
>TRBV29-1|TRBJ1-2|few|TRBD1
CSALGQGYGYTF
TGCAGCGCCCTCGGACAGGGATATGGCTACACCTTC
>TRBV3-1|TRBJ1-5|many|-
CASSQVWGDNQPQHF
TGTGCCAGCAGCCAAGTATGGGGAGATAATCAGCCCCAGCATTTT
>TRBV12-3/TRBV12-4|TRBJ2-7|many|TRBD1
CASSLGGQGEQYF
TGTGCCAGCAGTTTAGGGGGACAGGGAGAGCAGTACTTC
>TRBV9|TRBJ2-3|few|TRBD2
CASSQEAGRTDTQYF
TGTGCCAGCAGCCAAGAAGCGGGACGAACAGATACGCAGTATTTT
>TRBV20-1|TRBJ1-1|few|-
CSARDDGSMNTEAFF
TGCAGTGCTAGAGATGACGGTTCGATGAACACTGAAGCTTTCTTT
>TRBV20-1|TRBJ2-1|-|TRBD2
CSASLMWVAGVSYNEQFF
TGCAGTGCTAGCCTGATGTGGGTAGCGGGAGTATCCTACAATGAGCAGTTCTTC
>TRBV20-1|TRBJ1-5|many|-
CSARDEWGGDQPQHF
TGCAGTGCTAGAGATGAATGGGGCGGCGATCAGCCCCAGCATTTT
>TRBV5-1|TRBJ2-3|few|TRBD1
CASSKRDRGTYADTQYF
TGCGCCAGCAGCAAACGGGACAGGGGAACGTACGCAGATACGCAGTATTTT
>TRBV7-2|TRBJ2-2|-|-
CASSLAVGENTGELFF
TGTGCCAGCAGCTTAGCGGTAGGGGAGAACACCGGGGAGCTGTTTTTT
>TRBV15|TRBJ2-2|many|TRBD1
CATTGQLNTGELFF
TGTGCCACCACGGGACAGTTGAACACCGGGGAGCTGTTTTTT
>TRBV2|TRBJ1-6|few|-
CASSDEGNSPLHF
TGTGCCAGCAGTGACGAAGGGAATTCACCCCTCCACTTT
>TRBV2|TRBJ2-7|-|-
CASRTDSYEQYF
TGTGCCAGCAGGACAGACTCCTACGAGCAGTACTTC
>TRBV20-1|TRBJ1-4|few|-
CSARSWGTNEKLFF
TGCAGTGCTAGGTCATGGGGAACTAATGAAAAACTGTTTTTT
>TRBV12-3/TRBV12-4|TRBJ2-7|few|TRBD2
CASSFWTSGTYEQYF
TGTGCCAGCAGTTTTTGGACTAGCGGGACGTACGAGCAGTACTTC
>TRBV7-6|TRBJ2-5|many|-
CASSALRQETQYF
TGTGCCAGCAGCGCGTTAAGGCAAGAGACCCAGTACTTC
>TRBV12-3/TRBV12-4|TRBJ1-3|-|-
CASSLTGSASGNTIYF
TGTGCCAGCAGTTTAACAGGATCGGCCTCTGGAAACACCATATATTTT
>TRBV10-3|TRBJ2-2|few|TRBD2
CAISETSGRAFGTGELFF
TGTGCCATCAGCGAGACTAGCGGGAGGGCCTTCGGCACCGGGGAGCTGTTTTTT
>TRBV12-3/TRBV12-4|TRBJ2-3|few|TRBD1
CASSLRQGGYTDTQYF
TGTGCCAGCAGTCTGCGACAGGGGGGCTACACAGATACGCAGTATTTT
>TRBV5-6|TRBJ2-3|few|TRBD1
CASSWGQGATDTQYF
TGTGCCAGCAGCTGGGGACAGGGGGCGACAGATACGCAGTATTTT
>TRBV14|TRBJ2-3|-|-
CASSQARGADTQYF
TGTGCCAGCAGCCAAGCTCGAGGGGCAGATACGCAGTATTTT
>TRBV7-9|TRBJ2-1|many|-
CASSLAGHVGNEQFF
TGTGCCAGCAGCTTAGCGGGACATGTGGGCAATGAGCAGTTCTTC
>TRBV27|TRBJ2-1|-|-
CASSLGTLLNEQFF
TGTGCCAGCAGTCTGGGGACTCTACTCAATGAGCAGTTCTTC
>TRBV28|TRBJ2-3|few|TRBD2
CATRAGVSHSTDTQYF
TGTGCCACCAGGGCGGGAGTATCCCATAGCACAGATACGCAGTATTTT
>TRBV12-3/TRBV12-4|TRBJ1-1|many|-
CASRPQMGTEAFF
TGTGCCAGCAGACCCCAAATGGGGACTGAAGCTTTCTTT
>TRBV20-1|TRBJ1-2|-|-
CSARRLSNYGYTF
TGCAGTGCTAGACGGCTGAGTAACTATGGCTACACCTTC
>TRBV12-3/TRBV12-4|TRBJ2-1|many|-
CASRPTTYNEQFF
TGTGCCAGCAGACCTACGACTTACAATGAGCAGTTCTTC
>TRBV3-1|TRBJ2-1|few|TRBD2
CASSPKLAGATSEQFF
TGTGCCAGCAGCCCGAAACTAGCGGGAGCCACGAGTGAGCAGTTCTTC
>TRBV5-1|TRBJ2-1|few|TRBD2
CASSPGGLAGDGEQFF
TGCGCCAGCAGCCCGGGGGGACTAGCGGGAGATGGTGAGCAGTTCTTC
>TRBV27|TRBJ2-5|few|-
CASSLSSMVGTYSEETQYF
TGTGCCAGCAGTTTATCGAGCATGGTTGGGACTTACAGTGAAGAGACCCAGTACTTC
>TRBV5-4|TRBJ1-4|few|-
CASSLGGGSATNEKLFF
TGTGCCAGCAGCCTCGGTGGGGGTTCGGCAACTAATGAAAAACTGTTTTTT
>TRBV5-1|TRBJ2-5|-|-
CASSSPHETQYF
TGCGCCAGCAGCTCCCCACACGAGACCCAGTACTTC
>TRBV5-1|TRBJ2-1|few|TRBD1
CASSFSGTASYEQFF
TGCGCCAGCAGCTTCTCCGGGACAGCCTCATATGAGCAGTTCTTC
>TRBV3-1|TRBJ2-1|-|TRBD2
CASSQPKLGGSYNEQFF
TGTGCCAGCAGCCAACCTAAACTCGGGGGGTCCTACAATGAGCAGTTCTTC
>TRBV21-1|TRBJ1-2|few|-
CASSTAIVGYTF
TGTGCCAGCAGCACGGCTATCGTTGGCTACACCTTC
>TRBV20-1|TRBJ1-5|few|-
CSARGQGGVNSGQPQHF
TGCAGTGCTAGAGGCCAGGGAGGCGTGAATTCGGGTCAGCCCCAGCATTTT
>TRBV6-1|TRBJ2-5|few|TRBD2
CASSSGVAGVRETQYF
TGTGCCAGCAGCTCCGGGGTAGCGGGAGTTCGGGAGACCCAGTACTTC
>TRBV20-1|TRBJ2-7|few|TRBD1
CSARPPGDRLSYEQYF
TGCAGTGCTAGACCCCCCGGGGACAGACTATCCTACGAGCAGTACTTC
>TRBV24-1|TRBJ1-1|many|-
CATTRWEGTEAFF
TGTGCCACCACCCGATGGGAGGGCACTGAAGCTTTCTTT
>TRBV3-1|TRBJ2-1|-|-
CASRKAGSYNEQFF
TGTGCCAGCAGAAAAGCGGGCTCCTACAATGAGCAGTTCTTC
>TRBV21-1|TRBJ1-5|few|-
CASKGTGAQPQHF
TGTGCCAGCAAGGGGACAGGGGCTCAGCCCCAGCATTTT
>TRBV20-1|TRBJ1-2|-|-
CSARGDGNREYGYTF
TGCAGTGCTAGAGGGGATGGGAACAGGGAATATGGCTACACCTTC
>TRBV5-6|TRBJ2-1|few|TRBD2
CASSHMPGTSGNEQFF
TGTGCCAGCAGCCATATGCCCGGGACTAGCGGCAATGAGCAGTTCTTC
>TRBV4-1|TRBJ1-2|few|TRBD1
CASSQVGQELWFGYTF
TGCGCCAGCAGCCAAGTTGGACAGGAACTTTGGTTTGGCTACACCTTC
>TRBV4-2|TRBJ1-2|many|TRBD1
CASSRGQGEDGYTF
TGTGCCAGCAGCCGCGGACAGGGGGAGGATGGCTACACCTTC
>TRBV5-5|TRBJ1-6|few|-
CASSFTGLNSPLHF
TGTGCCAGCAGCTTCACAGGGCTAAATTCACCCCTCCACTTT
>TRBV9|TRBJ2-5|few|-
CASSKQDQETQYF
TGTGCCAGCAGCAAACAGGACCAAGAGACCCAGTACTTC
>TRBV20-1|TRBJ1-5|-|-
CSAEQPQHF
TGCAGTGCGGAACAGCCCCAGCATTTT
>TRBV7-2|TRBJ2-2|few|TRBD2
CASSLPGGLAGYFTRDTGELFF
TGTGCCAGCAGCTTACCCGGGGGACTAGCGGGATACTTTACGCGAGACACCGGGGAGCTGTTTTTT